A selection of T cell receptor beta chains follows, all from one sample in a study of early T cells in non-severe SARS-CoV-2 infection. TCRdb reprocessed the 5' RACE reads via MiXCR and lists one record per CDR3 protein. The sample contains roughly 60,000 distinct CDR3 sequences, 6% to 8.5% of which appear only once. The sample was whole blood. The receptor source for this set is an adult who was a healthcare worker with PCR-confirmed SARS-CoV-2 infection or an uninfected control (not recorded which). Each CDR3 is given with its conserved first and last residue. The D gene is left open where the match is weak. Clone size, where shown, is once, few, many, or a class for clones that have expanded.

TRBV6-5	.	TRBJ2-4	many	TGTGCCGTAGAGCCACAGGGAGCCAAAAACATTCAGTACTTC	CAVEPQGAKNIQYF
TRBV6-5	.	TRBJ1-5	many	TGTGCCAGCAGCCCTCTAAGGGGAGACACAGGGAACAATCAGCCCCAGCATTTT	CASSPLRGDTGNNQPQHF
TRBV28	TRBD2	TRBJ2-3	many	TGTGCCAGCAGTTTTGGGCTAGCGGGAGGGCCGATCACAGATACGCAGTATTTT	CASSFGLAGGPITDTQYF
TRBV11-2	TRBD2	TRBJ2-1	.	TGTGCCAGCAGCCACACTAGCGGGAGTGATGATGAGCAGTTCTTC	CASSHTSGSDDEQFF
TRBV12-3/TRBV12-4	.	TRBJ2-7	many	TGTGCCAGCAGCCTCCCGCAGTACTTC	CASSLPQYF
TRBV24-1	.	TRBJ2-1	.	TGTGCCACCAGTGAGGGCTGGAGCTCCTACAATGAGCAGTTCTTC	CATSEGWSSYNEQFF
TRBV3-1	.	TRBJ2-4	many	TGTGCCAGCAGCCAAGTCGGAGGACTCCGGCAGTACTTC	CASSQVGGLRQYF
TRBV18	.	TRBJ1-2	few	TGTGCCAGCTCACCAGGAGGGGCATCTGGCTACACCTTC	CASSPGGASGYTF
TRBV29-1	TRBD1	TRBJ2-7	many	TGCAGCGTTGATTCCGACAGGGAGGAGCAGTACTTC	CSVDSDREEQYF
TRBV2	.	TRBJ1-6	.	TGTGCCAGCAGTGGAGAAGGAAGGGCACCCCTCCACTTT	CASSGEGRAPLHF
TRBV20-1	TRBD2	TRBJ2-7	.	TGCAGTGCCACGAGCGGGAGATTTCGCGAGCAGTACTTC	CSATSGRFREQYF
TRBV18	TRBD2	TRBJ2-7	many	TGTGCCAGCTCACCACGGGTAGCGGGAGTAGGGTCCTACGAGCAGTACTTC	CASSPRVAGVGSYEQYF
TRBV5-5	.	TRBJ2-4	few	TGTGCCAGCAGCTTGCAGGGACTCATAACGATGGGCATTCAGTACTTC	CASSLQGLITMGIQYF
TRBV18	TRBD2	TRBJ2-3	few	TGTGCCAGCTCACCTCGGGGAGGGGGCACAGATACGCAGTATTTT	CASSPRGGGTDTQYF
TRBV6-5	.	TRBJ2-6	many	TGTGCCAGCAGTTACTCTGGGAGAGGGGCCAACGTCCTGACTTTC	CASSYSGRGANVLTF
TRBV7-6	TRBD1	TRBJ1-3	.	TGTGCCAGCAGCTTAGAGGGACAGGGGACTGGAAACACCATATATTTT	CASSLEGQGTGNTIYF